The 15 T cell receptor beta chains listed next were all sequenced from one sample in a study of cytomegalovirus exposure and HLA in healthy donors. Primers for the PCR totalled 60 Vbeta and 13 Jbeta. TCRdb's table, derived via immunoSEQ multiplex PCR, lists solely in-frame clones and lacks some. The sample has 98,000 or so clones, roughly 79% seen once. Material for sequencing was PBMCs. Receptors were obtained from a man in his forties or fifties in good health and CMV-seronegative.

This sequence joins TRBV5-4 and TRBJ2-5; 9 nucleotides align to TRBD1. After removal of 4 bases from V and 1 base from J, the junction contained 2 bases not matched to a gene. The CDR3 runs 14 residues. Germline V gives CDR1 SGHNT, CDR2 YYREEE (reference sequence). This CDR3 is CASSRDRVQETQYF. For the CDR3, the DNA is TGTGCCAGCAGCCGGGACAGGGTCCAAGAGACCCAGTACTTC.

The chain has TRBV4-1 and TRBJ1-4; 9 nucleotides line up with TRBD1. Germline assignment: CDR1 MGHRA and CDR2 YSYEKL. The CDR3 has 14 amino acids. Trimming removed 3 bases from V and 8 bases from J; junction bases left unmatched: 4. Written as DNA, the CDR3 is TGCGCCAGCAGCCAGGACAGGGGAGACGAAAAACTGTTTTTT. Protein sequence: CASSQDRGDEKLFF.

This clone was detected only once. This chain links TRBV19 with TRBJ2-7; 12 positions agree with TRBD2. CDR1 and CDR2 from the germline V gene are LNHDA and SQIVND (reference sequence). The CDR3 extends over 14 amino acids. The ends lost 6 bases at V and 6 bases at J; junction bases unmatched: 6. The CDR3: CASRDGLAGSEQYF. CDR3 nucleotides: TGTGCCAGTAGGGACGGACTAGCGGGATCCGAGCAGTACTTC.

This clone came up a few times. The chain links TRBV7-7 to TRBJ2-5, with 9 positions matching TRBD2. V shed 0 bases and J 4 bases; nucleotides not matched to a gene: 3. The CDR3 is made up of 15 amino acids. Germline CDR1 is SSHAT and CDR2 is FNYEAQ (reference sequence). As DNA, the CDR3 is TGTGCCAGCAGCTTAGCTAGCGGGAGTGGAGAGACCCAGTACTTC. Its translation: CASSLASGSGETQYF.

This chain joins TRBV28 and TRBJ1-4; TRBD1 matches 7 bases. This CDR3 comprises 16 residues. J lost 8 bases, V lost 6 bases, and 15 bases had no gene match. Germline V gene lookup returns CDR1 MDHEN and CDR2 SYDVKM. The CDR3 loop is CASRRGRSSGHEKLFF. DNA for the CDR3: TGTGCCAGCAGGAGGGGGCGCAGCTCGGGCCACGAAAAACTGTTTTTT.

This chain uses TRBV4-3 with TRBJ2-3; TRBD1 might be the D (5 bases). With 1 base removed from V and 3 bases from J, the gap between germline ends came to 14 bases. Germline CDR1 reads LGHNA; CDR2 reads YSLEER. The CDR3 is 16 amino acids. CDR3 sequence: CASSQVAGILTDTQYF. The CDR3 bases are TGCGCCAGCAGCCAAGTGGCAGGGATTTTGACAGATACGCAGTATTTT.

This clone occurred a few times. The chain links TRBV7-2 to TRBJ1-5; maybe TRBD1 (5 bases). This CDR3 is built from 14 residues. Trimming left V 3 bases short and J 1 base short, with 7 bases between. Germline V lookup: CDR1 SGHTA, CDR2 FQGNSA. DNA of the CDR3: TGTGCCAGCAGCTTTGACAGCAGCAATCAGCCCCAGCATTTT. It specifies CASSFDSSNQPQHF.

The genes are TRBV4-3 and TRBJ2-1; 7 bases line up with TRBD2. CDR3 length: 14 residues. The junction had 8 bases not matched to a gene; V was cut back by 2 bases and J by 10 bases. CDR1 and CDR2 from the germline V gene are LGHNA and YSLEER. The CDR3 DNA sequence: TGCGCCAGCAGCCAATTTGGGGGGGGGTGGGAGCAGTTCTTC. As protein: CASSQFGGGWEQFF.

The chain combines TRBV5-6 with TRBJ2-3, with D uncertain. The CDR3 spans 14 residues. The germline V gene has CDR1 SGHDT and CDR2 YYEEEE. The V end lost 2 bases, the J end lost 3 bases, and 10 bases lay between the germline ends. The CDR3 bases are TGTGCCAGCAGCTTCCCCGAGTTAACAGATACGCAGTATTTT. Translation gives CASSFPELTDTQYF.

This clone was counted only a few times. The same CDR3 is also encoded by other DNA sequences in this sample. The chain recombines TRBV30 with TRBJ1-3; D is uncertain. CDR1 is GTSNPN and CDR2 is SVGIG in the germline V gene (reference sequence). The CDR3 extends over 12 amino acids. Trimming stripped 2 bases from V and 2 bases from J, with 4 bases between. The chain's CDR3 is CAWSLAGNTIYF. The DNA for the CDR3 is TGTGCCTGGAGTCTAGCTGGAAACACCATATATTTT.

The chain uses TRBV13 and TRBJ2-3; no clear D gene. CDR1 is PRHDT and CDR2 is FYEKMQ in the germline V gene (reference sequence). The CDR3 loop spans 16 amino acids. The V end was cut by 1 base, the J end by 4 bases, with 15 bases between. The DNA of the CDR3 is TGTGCCAGCAGCTTAGCACTGCCCCCACAGCCAGATACGCAGTATTTT. Its protein product is CASSLALPPQPDTQYF.

The chain is built from TRBV28 and TRBJ2-1; perhaps TRBD2 as D (6 bases). Germline values: CDR1 MDHEN, CDR2 SYDVKM. CDR3 length: 15 residues. Trimming pared 5 bases from V and 9 bases from J, leaving 20 bases between. CDR3 in DNA: TGTGCCAGCAGTCCTCCTAATGGGGAGGATCCTGAGCAGTTCTTC. It yields the protein CASSPPNGEDPEQFF.

V is TRBV27 and J is TRBJ1-2; D perhaps matches TRBD1 (5 bases). This CDR3 comprises 16 residues. The V and J ends lost 4 bases and 1 base respectively, with 16 bases between them. Germline V gene lookup returns CDR1 MNHEY and CDR2 SMNVEV (reference sequence). CDR3 sequence: CASSSRGSGHNYGYTF. Written as DNA, the CDR3 is TGTGCCAGCAGTTCCCGGGGGTCGGGGCATAACTATGGCTACACCTTC.

V gene TRBV4-1 combines with J gene TRBJ2-7, with 8 bases that match TRBD2. CDR3 length equals 16 residues. V was clipped by 2 bases and J by 5 bases; unmatched bases: 11. The germline V gene encodes CDR1 MGHRA and CDR2 YSYEKL. The CDR3 spells CASSQLLRGAQNEQYF. Written as DNA, the CDR3 is TGCGCCAGCAGCCAATTGTTGCGGGGGGCTCAGAACGAGCAGTACTTC.

The chain employs TRBV6-5 and TRBJ1-6, with unresolved D. This CDR3 region has 13 residues. Germline loops: CDR1 MNHEY, CDR2 SVGAGI. V lost 1 base to trimming and J lost 6 bases, with 4 bases between them. CDR3 in amino acids: CASSYFGNSPLHF. The CDR3 DNA is TGTGCCAGCAGTTACTTCGGTAATTCACCCCTCCACTTT.